This T cell receptor beta chain stems from a study of T cells after yellow fever vaccination. TCRdb reprocessed the 5' RACE reads with MiXCR, giving one entry per CDR3 protein. The sample gives about 400,000 distinct CDR3 sequences, 6.2% of which show up once; approximately 15% is in the top ten. Deletions cut 3 bases from V and 8 bases from J, with 25 bases between. CDR1 and CDR2 (germline): SGHTA, FQGNSA. The CDR3 consists of 17 residues. This clonotype occurred many times. The receptor was isolated from a man aged 25 to 40 who received the YFV17D yellow fever vaccine. The starting material was PBMCs, obtained 5 days after the yellow fever booster vaccination. The genes are TRBV7-2 and TRBJ1-2, with D unclear. The CDR3 spells CASSLAVGGVVNLGYTF. Written as DNA, the CDR3 is TGTGCCAGCAGCTTGGCTGTGGGCGGGGTAGTAAACTTGGGCTACACCTTC. Full variable domain (outside the CDR3, taken from reference TRBV7-2 and TRBJ1-2): GAGVSQSPSNKVTEKGKDVELRCDPISGHTALYWYRQSLGQGLEFLIYFQGNSAPDKSGLPSDRFSAERTGGSVSTLTIQRTQQEDSAVYLCASSLAVGGVVNLGYTFGSGTRLTVV.